The 13 T cell receptor beta chains in this list originate from one sample, sequenced in a study of persistence of HIV-infected CD4 T cells. Cells were stimulated with overlapping HIV-1 Gag 15-mer peptides. Sorted nonresponding memory CD4+ T cells were CD40L-negative, CD69-negative, CD45RO-high. No cognate antigen is known for these TCRs. This was the immunoSEQ version 4 assay in survey mode. Sequenced by immunoSEQ multiplex PCR; TCRdb stores in-frame clones only, minus some. The sample lists tens of thousands of clones, less than 85% seen once, with under 2% in the top ten. Here the sequenced sample was CD4+ T cells sorted from PBMCs after approximately 19-hour stimulation, taken from a patient who received antiretroviral therapy. The receptors come from an adult man with HIV who was CMV-seropositive.

This chain connects TRBV6-5 to TRBJ2-7; TRBD2 might be the D (6 bases). The V end was cut by 2 bases, the J end by 5 bases, with 16 bases between. The CDR3 spans 15 residues. Germline V gene sequence: CDR1 MNHEY, CDR2 SVGAGI. The CDR3: CASSYGGAPQDEQYF. For the CDR3, the DNA is TGTGCCAGCAGTTACGGCGGGGCGCCCCAAGACGAGCAGTACTTC.

The chain is built from TRBV27 and TRBJ2-2, with D uncertain. Trimming took off 2 bases at V and 0 bases at J, with 13 bases between the two ends. CDR1 is MNHEY, CDR2 SMNVEV, per germline (reference sequence). The CDR3 sequence is 17 residues long. The chain's CDR3 is CASSLDPRRPNTGELFF. CDR3 bases: TGTGCCAGCAGTTTAGATCCTAGAAGGCCGAACACCGGGGAGCTGTTTTTT.

This clone was picked up a small number of times. The gene calls are TRBV7-9 and TRBJ1-2; 12 bases are a match to TRBD1. Trimming at V came to 5 bases and at J to 6 bases, leaving 7 bases not matched to a gene. Germline CDR1 SEHNR, CDR2 FQNEAQ (reference sequence). The CDR3 runs 15 residues. The CDR3 DNA reads as TGTGCCAGCAGCCGGGACAGGGGGCGAGGAAATGGCTACACCTTC. It encodes CASSRDRGRGNGYTF.

The chain recombines TRBV5-1 with TRBJ1-1; 9 nucleotides agree with TRBD1. This CDR3 contains 17 residues. Germline lookup yields CDR1 SGHRS and CDR2 YFSETQ. J gave up 0 bases and V 2 bases, and 8 bases lay outside the gene matches. The CDR3 here is CASSLRGQGPMNTEAFF. As DNA, the CDR3 is TGCGCCAGCAGCTTACGGGGACAGGGCCCCATGAACACTGAAGCTTTCTTT. Drawing the rest from reference TRBV5-1 and TRBJ1-1, the complete variable domain is KAGVTQTPRYLIKTRGQQVTLSCSPISGHRSVSWYQQTPGQGLQFLFEYFSETQRNKGNFPGRFSGRQFSNSRSEMNVSTLELGDSALYLCASSLRGQGPMNTEAFFGQGTRLTVV.

The chain combines TRBV6-5 with TRBJ2-7; TRBD1 aligns across 10 bases. The CDR3 runs to 15 residues. The germline V gene encodes CDR1 MNHEY and CDR2 SVGAGI. The junction had 13 bases not matched to a gene; V was cut back by 7 bases and J by 7 bases. Here the CDR3 DNA reads TGTGCCAGCAACGAGCGGGGACAGGGGCCGGGGGAGCAGTACTTC. This codes for CASNERGQGPGEQYF.

This clone is a singleton in its sample. The V call is TRBV6-1, the J call TRBJ2-7; no clear D. The CDR3 runs 13 residues. The germline V gene encodes CDR1 MNHNS and CDR2 SASEGT. Trimming left V 1 base short and J 5 bases short, with 9 bases between. The CDR3 region has the DNA TGTGCCAGCAGTGAAGAATATAGGAACGAGCAGTACTTC. Translation gives CASSEEYRNEQYF.

The chain links TRBV4-2 to TRBJ1-5, with a possible D match to TRBD1 (6 bases). Between the trimmed V and J ends, which lost 0 bases and 7 bases, there was a span of 13 bases. Germline assignment: CDR1 LGHNA and CDR2 YNFKEQ. The length of the CDR3 is 15 residues. The CDR3 spells CASSQDIGGGQPQHF. The CDR3 nucleotides read TGTGCCAGCAGCCAAGATATCGGGGGGGGCCAGCCCCAGCATTTT.

The gene calls are TRBV7-8 and TRBJ2-2; weak D call: TRBD2 (5 bases). Germline lookup yields CDR1 SGHVS and CDR2 FQNEAQ. The V end lost 4 bases, the J end lost 0 bases, and 12 bases lay between the germline ends. The CDR3 covers 16 residues. In nucleotides, the CDR3 is TGTGCCAGCAGCTCCCGGGATTTCGCGAACACCGGGGAGCTGTTTTTT. Amino acid sequence: CASSSRDFANTGELFF.

The chain has TRBV14 and TRBJ1-2, with D unclear. V was cut by 0 bases and J by 5 bases, with 10 bases left in between. Looked up from germline, CDR1 is SGHDN and CDR2 is FVKESK. The length of the CDR3 is 14 residues. This CDR3 reads CASSQDRAPYGYTF. The CDR3 nucleotides read TGTGCCAGCAGCCAAGATCGGGCACCTTATGGCTACACCTTC.

The rearrangement links TRBV28 to TRBJ1-1; D is perhaps TRBD1 (5 bases). Germline CDR1 reads MDHEN; CDR2 reads SYDVKM. Trimming took off 7 bases at V and 4 bases at J, with 19 bases between the two ends. The CDR3 is made up of 15 amino acids. The CDR3 loop is CASILGGVAITEAFF. In DNA form, the CDR3 reads TGTGCCAGCATCCTCGGGGGGGTAGCTATCACTGAAGCTTTCTTT.

The gene calls are TRBV6-6 and TRBJ1-1; no firm D call. The V and J ends lost 9 bases and 1 base respectively, with 15 bases between them. Germline CDR1 and CDR2: MNHNY and SVGAGI (reference sequence). The CDR3 contains 14 residues. The DNA of the CDR3 is TGTGCCAGTCTTATGGGGAGGTGGAACACTGAAGCTTTCTTT. Its translation: CASLMGRWNTEAFF.

The CDR3 DNA sequence: TGTGCCAGTAGTATAGGCGGCAGAACCTCTCGCGAGCAGTACTTC. Translated, it gives CASSIGGRTSREQYF. The chain uses TRBV19 and TRBJ2-7; no clear D gene. This CDR3 region has 15 residues. Trimming removed 1 base at V and 6 bases at J, with 16 bases between. Germline CDR1 reads LNHDA; CDR2 reads SQIVND (reference sequence).

The V and J genes are TRBV6-5 and TRBJ2-2, with 8 bases that match TRBD1. This CDR3 has 15 amino acids. Per germline, CDR1 MNHEY and CDR2 SVGAGI. V was clipped by 2 bases and J by 7 bases; unmatched bases: 6. CDR3 loop: CASSYQGQANGELFF. The CDR3 DNA sequence: TGTGCCAGCAGTTACCAGGGACAGGCGAACGGGGAGCTGTTTTTT.